This T cell receptor beta chain was recovered during a study of cytomegalovirus exposure and HLA in healthy donors (TCRdb year 2017). Some background on the complete study: An earlier analysis of several hundred of the donors reported 250 to 350 Gb of sequence data and 100 million to 140 million unique TCR beta sequences from about 179 million T cells. Approximately 300 gigabases of sequencing data and around 80 million unique TCR sequences made up an early release that covered approximately 700 HLA-typed donors. The genetic ancestry cluster associated with self-reported Caucasian donors included over 65% of the approximately 410 genotyped donors. The aim of the study was to test whether cataloging public T cell receptors could identify signatures of past pathogen exposure. Using immunosequencing, the study profiled T cell repertoires from some 670 subjects and related those repertoires to cytomegalovirus serostatus. A separate validation cohort of over 95 different subjects was used in addition to the roughly 670-subject first cohort. To predict cytomegalovirus infection status, the study combined high-throughput TCR immunosequencing, statistical association of individual TCRs with disease status, and machine learning. To study patterns of TCR occurrence, a later analysis re-analyzed previously published TCR beta repertoires from several hundred donors and added high-resolution HLA genotyping. The later analysis used no new phenotypic data to find candidate immune exposures, relying instead on TCR beta sequences and their occurrence across donors. In an earlier analysis of over 550 of the donors, high-throughput TCR beta sequencing was used to judge whether each TCR beta V gene segment behaved as functional or pseudogenic. Donor age, sex, ethnicity and CMV serostatus were compiled alongside the repertoire data. A later genetic analysis used genome-wide SNP genotypes for 398 of the 666 donors, treating that subset as a discovery cohort. All discovery cohort repertoires had been generated using a single sequencing platform. Class I and class II HLA loci were covered by the typing at four-digit resolution. Typing coverage varied by locus: roughly 620-640 donors for A, B, C, DRB1 and DQB1; around 560 for DQA1; approximately 610 for DPA1; some 470 for DPB1. Roughly five DR-DQ haplotypes were handled as single units for association and clustering, since linkage in the cohort was strong. Among some 410 genotyped donors of the cohort, an average of 235,054 unique TCR beta nucleotide sequences were sequenced per donor, roughly a sixth of them non-productive. The study at large found these results: A later analysis found that TCR association rates varied across HLA loci, with DRB1 alleles showing the most associated TCRs and HLA-C alleles the fewest. An earlier analysis of around 600 of the donors showed that most TCR beta V segments appeared in productive rearrangements either about 87% or about 30% of the time, which broadly matched IMGT annotations. Because counts were too low, approximately 15 rarely observed V segments, including chromosome 9 orphons, were excluded from the earlier analysis of around 640 of the donors. Most TCR sequences were seen in very few donors, while some public TCRs were found in many individuals. The study gave a list of some 150 TCR beta chains associated with cytomegalovirus. CMV serostatus was the only immune exposure information available for the cohort. The presence/absence analyses assumed that sequencing depth was roughly uniform across donors, and that assumption may not be true. Assigning TCR associations to individual alleles was difficult when HLA alleles, especially DR and DQ, strongly co-occurred. According to a later analysis, most CMV-associated TCR beta chains appeared to be HLA-restricted, and the HLA associations seemed to be driven largely by CMV exposure. In vitro tests confirmed that a few of the cytomegalovirus-associated TCR beta chains recognize cytomegalovirus antigens. In both the original and validation cohorts, the classifier was reported to diagnose cytomegalovirus status with high specificity and sensitivity. A further reported finding was that TCR beta sequences accurately predicted the HLA-A and HLA-B alleles for most subjects in the first cohort. Some IMGT-functional V segments, including TRBV6-2 and TRBV6-3, could not be told apart with the 87-base-pair reads, so those segments were excluded. A group of highly shared sequence variants was considered likely to be a technical artifact of the sequencing pipeline. A later genetic analysis associated a missense DCLRE1C variant with V-gene and J-gene trimming of TCR beta chains, and an independent cohort replicated the association. Compared with equally common non-associated chains, HLA-associated TCR beta chains in a later analysis were more clonally expanded and had lower generation probabilities. Linkage disequilibrium might explain the correlated functional status among segregating V segments, but an unknown experimental factor could not be excluded. In a later genetic analysis, fewer N-insertions in productive TCRs were reported among donors in an Asian-associated ancestry cluster than the approximately 630-donor mean. This cohort had only TCR beta chains sequenced, and the lack of alpha or paired-chain data limited which features could be detected. Specific HLA alleles were associated with about 17,000 TCR beta sequences at a false discovery rate of 0.05 in a later analysis. A later analysis reported that several top co-occurrence clusters appeared linked to parvovirus B19, influenza, CMV and Epstein-Barr virus. According to the authors, the approach could potentially be generalized to other disease states and immunological phenotypes. HLA typing was unavailable for some donors at each locus, so association tests used only the typed subset.

Relative to germline, V is 6 bases shorter and J is 2 bases shorter, with 17 bases between their ends. The CDR3 goes from the cysteine to the phenylalanine over 15 residues. Just the 45-base CDR3 DNA is kept, in frame starting at base 1. CDR1 and CDR2 (MNHNS, SASEGT) derive from the germline V gene. Points on this clone: Its antigen is not yet known. It has no much larger one-base neighbor in the sample; base qualities were not kept.

The cohort consisted of 670 or so healthy bone marrow donors. Cohort members were all nominally healthy when sampled, although unrecorded immune exposures were likely present. The donor tested CMV seropositive, placing the donor among the 290 or so seropositive members of the cohort. Each donor provided a peripheral blood sample, and peripheral blood mononuclear cells were used for TCR beta sequencing. The Qiagen DNeasy Blood Extraction Kit was used to extract genomic DNA from the blood cell samples. The library was built by means of the immunoSEQ multiplex PCR assay. For the multiplex PCR, a mixture combining 60 forward primers for TCR Vbeta segments and 13 reverse primers for TCR Jbeta segments was used. The CDR3 region of rearranged TCR beta genes was amplified from genomic DNA by a multiplex PCR assay. The amplified TCR beta libraries were sequenced on the Illumina HiSeq System as 87-base-pair reads. Regarding the original processing steps: Across the roughly 640 repertoires, a later analysis counted around 80 million unique TCR beta chains, 9.5 million to 13 million of which were shared by at least two donors. To remove PCR and sequencing errors, raw reads were error-corrected and collapsed into unique sequences using a nearest-neighbor algorithm that merged closely related sequences. CDR3 sequences were aligned to IMGT reference sequences to assign V, D and J gene segments. For a sequence to be retained, a match of at least six nucleotides was required to both a V gene segment and a J gene segment. A rearrangement was called productive if the CDR3 had no stop codons and remained in frame with V and J, and every other rearrangement was called non-productive. Following IMGT convention, CDR3 was defined as the stretch from the second conserved V-encoded cysteine to the conserved J-encoded phenylalanine. The earlier analysis of some 540 of the donors excluded any sequence lacking an unambiguous match to a single V gene segment. An earlier analysis of a few hundred of the donors called V segments functional above 56.7% productive rearrangements and segregating when the between-donor standard deviation exceeded 5%. A statistical classification framework was built to diagnose cytomegalovirus status from the catalog of TCR beta chain sequences. In a later analysis, V and J genes were assigned by comparing TCR nucleotide sequences against IMGT/GENE-DB human TR gene sequences. In a later analysis, CDR3 sequences and most-parsimonious VDJ recombination scenarios were assigned using the TCRdist pipeline. In a later analysis, each TCR beta chain was defined by its CDR3 amino acid sequence together with its V-gene family, and reads lacking a unique V-gene family were excluded. In a later analysis, around 600 highly shared, low-generation-probability nucleotide sequences were removed to address suspected cross-contamination and a sequencing artifact. In a later analysis, a clonal expansion index for each public chain was calculated from normalized within-repertoire ranks of inferred template counts. Generation probabilities in a later analysis came from a VDJ recombination model fitted to out-of-frame rearrangements, and those results were checked against IGoR. A later analysis scored TCR-TCR, TCR-HLA and TCR-CMV co-occurrence with hypergeometric tests, applying a repertoire-size bias correction to TCR pairs. A later analysis estimated false discovery rates by permuting HLA or CMV assignments 20 times. In a later analysis, co-occurring TCRs were grouped using DBSCAN, with TCRdist sequence similarity added in when clustering inside HLA-allele-positive subsets. Repertoires with fewer than 30,000 or more than 120,000 public chains, plus five repertoires with anomalous nucleotide sharing, were excluded from co-occurrence clustering. TCRdb re-hosts the immuneACCESS table, in-frame sequences only. Its copies lack some clones; in the studies checked, an unresolved V gene accounts for under half of them, and the cause for the rest is not known. D and trimming come from the DNA, and the V and J calls and clone size come from that table. The sample records 55,000 to 75,000 clones, approximately 82% of which are singletons. The ten largest clonotypes hold about 3% of the sample.

Sample: PBMCs. The clonotype originates from a girl under 18 in good health and CMV-seropositive. This chain is built from TRBV6-1 and TRBJ2-7; the D region possibly corresponds to TRBD1 (5 bases align). In nucleotides, the sequence is TGTGCCAGCAGACTCTACCCAGGGCCTCCCTACGAGCAGTACTTC. This gives the protein CASRLYPGPPYEQYF.